The clone carrying this TCR beta chain has just a few counts. Its antigen remains unidentified. CDR1 and CDR2 from the germline V gene are MNHEY and SMNVEV (reference sequence). The length of the CDR3 is 15 residues. Trimming cost V 6 bases and J 2 bases; bases outside gene matches: 5. Donors had nominal health at sampling but likely had unrecorded immune exposures. These data belong to a study of cytomegalovirus exposure and HLA in healthy donors. Background on the study: T cells numbering approximately 170 million yielded roughly 120 million unique TCR beta sequences in an earlier analysis. Broader study findings: Later analysis identified 15,000 to 20,000 TCR beta sequences associated with HLA alleles, using a false discovery rate threshold of 0.05. Within a later analysis, the majority of CMV-associated TCR beta chains appeared HLA-restricted.

Primers: 60 Vbeta forward and 13 Jbeta reverse. The assay was immunoSEQ multiplex PCR, and TCRdb's table has in-frame clones only and misses some. The table includes 170,000 or so clones, 70% to 80% detected once. Sequencing used PBMCs. This chain joins TRBV27 and TRBJ1-3; 9 nucleotides line up with TRBD1. The sequence was obtained from a male donor in good health and CMV-seronegative. CDR3 DNA: TGTGCCAGCAGCCTACAGGGGGCTACTGGAAACACCATATATTTT. Translated, it gives CASSLQGATGNTIYF.